These T cell receptor beta chains were read from a single sample in a study of cytomegalovirus exposure and HLA in healthy donors. The assay was immunoSEQ multiplex PCR, and TCRdb's table has in-frame clones only and misses some. The sample holds 150,000 or so clones, 84% seen once. The sample taken for sequencing was PBMCs. Source of these receptors: a man aged 25 to 40 in good health and CMV-seronegative. Both conserved end residues are part of each CDR3. Fields, in order: D gene, clone size, J gene, V gene, CDR3 protein, CDR3 DNA. The D gene is left open where the match is weak. Some rows mark clone size as missing; the rest say once, few, many or name a class of expanded clone.

NA,NA,TRBJ2-3,TRBV29-1,CSVEDLLEESWPRDTQYF,TGCAGCGTTGAAGATCTCCTTGAGGAATCATGGCCTCGGGATACGCAGTATTTT
NA,NA,TRBJ2-1,TRBV13,CASSGLLAVEEQFF,TGTGCCAGCAGCGGCCTGTTAGCGGTGGAGGAGCAGTTCTTC
TRBD1,NA,TRBJ2-7,TRBV2,CASSGDRSFNEQYF,TGTGCCAGCAGTGGGGACAGAAGTTTTAACGAGCAGTACTTC
TRBD2,NA,TRBJ2-1,TRBV4-1,CASSQEGTSGSWNEQFF,TGCGCCAGCAGCCAAGAGGGAACTAGCGGGAGTTGGAATGAGCAGTTCTTC
TRBD1,NA,TRBJ1-4,TRBV7-2,CASSFQNRGAEKLFF,TGTGCCAGCAGCTTTCAGAACAGGGGCGCCGAAAAACTGTTTTTT
TRBD1,once,TRBJ1-2,TRBV14,CASSRTGVGLYGYTF,TGTGCCAGCAGCCGAACAGGGGTGGGCCTCTATGGCTACACCTTC
NA,once,TRBJ1-4,TRBV19,CASRGQTNGEKLFF,TGTGCCAGTAGGGGACAAACAAATGGTGAAAAACTGTTTTTT
TRBD2,NA,TRBJ2-7,TRBV5-1,CASSLEGAGGPWEQYF,TGCGCCAGCAGCTTGGAGGGGGCGGGAGGGCCTTGGGAGCAGTACTTC
TRBD1,NA,TRBJ1-1,TRBV4-1,CASSPRTGNTEAFF,TGCGCCAGCAGCCCCCGGACAGGGAACACTGAAGCTTTCTTT
TRBD1,NA,TRBJ2-1,TRBV7-9,CASSFGQGADEQFF,TGTGCCAGCAGCTTCGGACAGGGGGCCGATGAGCAGTTCTTC
NA,NA,TRBJ2-7,TRBV5-1,CASSSGPLRDEQYF,TGCGCCAGCAGCTCTGGACCGTTGCGGGACGAGCAGTACTTC
NA,few,TRBJ2-5,TRBV7-9,CASSRQRETQYF,TGTGCCAGCAGCCGACAGAGGGAGACCCAGTACTTC
NA,NA,TRBJ2-7,TRBV5-1,CASSLAALSYEQYF,TGCGCCAGCAGCTTGGCCGCGCTGTCCTACGAGCAGTACTTC
TRBD1,NA,TRBJ1-5,TRBV11-2,CASSLGSKQGWDQPQHF,TGTGCCAGCAGCTTGGGATCAAAACAGGGGTGGGATCAGCCCCAGCATTTT
NA,NA,TRBJ2-7,TRBV7-9,CASSLAQGSVYEQYF,TGTGCCAGCAGCTTAGCCCAGGGGAGTGTCTACGAGCAGTACTTC
NA,NA,TRBJ2-7,TRBV19,CASSIGKEQYF,TGTGCCAGTAGTATCGGGAAGGAGCAGTACTTC
TRBD1,once,TRBJ2-7,TRBV7-9,CASSGQLRTGSYEQYF,TGTGCCAGCAGCGGCCAGCTTAGGACAGGTAGCTACGAGCAGTACTTC
NA,few,TRBJ1-2,TRBV5-4,CASSSTGSYGYTF,TGTGCCAGCAGCTCGACAGGCTCCTATGGCTACACCTTC
TRBD2,NA,TRBJ2-1,TRBV2,CASSELAGGRGNEQFF,TGTGCCAGCAGTGAACTAGCGGGAGGCCGGGGCAATGAGCAGTTCTTC
NA,NA,TRBJ2-7,TRBV11-3,CASSSTYEQYF,TGTGCCAGCAGCTCGACTTACGAGCAGTACTTC